This T cell receptor (beta chain) was recorded in a study of graft-versus-host responses after intestinal transplantation. Turning to the study itself: Multivisceral, liver-intestinal, or isolated intestinal transplants were received by the recipients.

Turning to this clone: The antigen remains unidentified.

CDR3 length: 13 amino acids. In germline, CDR1 is ENHRY, CDR2 SYGVKD. Deletions cut 3 bases from V and 4 bases from J, with 7 bases between. Clones were sequenced by immunoSEQ multiplex PCR, and TCRdb holds only the in-frame ones, with some missing. The data hold fewer than 100,000 clones, with 86% observed a single time. Findings of the study overall: Recipient marrow held GvH clones, some first seen in ileum or blood.

Sequences were derived from PBMCs, sampled 255 days after intestinal transplant. This TCR was recovered from a human patient who received an intestinal transplant, so some T cells may come from the graft donor. The gene calls are TRBV10-3 and TRBJ1-5; D remains unclear. This chain's CDR3 is CAISDTENQPQHF. CDR3 nucleotides: TGTGCCATCAGTGATACCGAGAATCAGCCCCAGCATTTT.